The 24 T cell receptor beta chains listed next were all sequenced from one sample in a study of technical replicates of blood from several donors. TCRdb's copy holds only in-frame clones and misses some; the assay was immunoSEQ multiplex PCR. The sample records tens of thousands of clones, over 90% being singletons. Material: PBMCs. All receptors come from a human donor in good health. Some clones in this sample may be carry-over from other donors' samples.

This chain links TRBV27 with TRBJ1-4, with 9 positions matching TRBD1. Germline loops: CDR1 MNHEY, CDR2 SMNVEV (reference sequence). The ends lost 6 bases at V and 4 bases at J; junction bases unmatched: 6. CDR3 length: 15 amino acids. The DNA for the CDR3 is TGTGCCAGCAGAGTGGGACAGGGATTTAATGAAAAACTGTTTTTT. This gives the protein CASRVGQGFNEKLFF. Together with reference TRBV27 and TRBJ1-4, the CDR3 gives the full variable domain: EAQVTQNPRYLITVTGKKLTVTCSQNMNHEYMSWYRQDPGLGLRQIYYSMNVEVTDKGDVPEGYKVSRKEKRNFPLILESPSPNQTSLYFCASRVGQGFNEKLFFGSGTQLSVL.

The gene calls are TRBV6-4 and TRBJ2-1, with 8 bases that match TRBD2. Germline trimming cut 8 bases from V and 4 bases from J; bases unmatched to any gene: 7. CDR3 length: 14 amino acids. Looked up from germline, CDR1 is MRHNA and CDR2 is SNTAGT. The CDR3 sequence is CASWNSGEYNEQFF. In DNA, the CDR3 is TGTGCCAGCTGGAATAGCGGGGAGTACAATGAGCAGTTCTTC.

With respect to this clone: An end of the junction differs from the germline gene, which may be a read error. J is TRBJ2-4 and V is TRBV30; TRBD1 matches 9 bases. The length of the CDR3 is 14 residues. The germline V gene has CDR1 GTSNPN and CDR2 SVGIG (reference sequence). This CDR3 is CAWSALGQGTPRDF. Here the CDR3 DNA reads TGTGCCTGGAGCGCCTTGGGACAGGGCACACCGAGGGACTTC.

The chain links TRBV10-3 to TRBJ2-7; 10 bases are a match to TRBD1. With 4 bases clipped from V and 1 base from J, the junction kept 4 bases outside the gene matches. This CDR3 is built from 15 residues. Germline values: CDR1 ENHRY, CDR2 SYGVKD. CDR3 sequence reads: CAISARDRGSYEQYF. DNA for the CDR3: TGTGCCATCAGTGCGCGGGACAGGGGATCCTACGAGCAGTACTTC.

This clone is categorized as medium-sized. The rearrangement links TRBV5-3 to TRBJ2-3, with D perhaps TRBD2 (7 bases). TRBV5-3 has ORF status, its function being uncertain. The CDR3 has 15 amino acids. V was pared by 4 bases and J by 5 bases, with 17 bases between. Written as DNA, the CDR3 is TGTGCCAGAAGCACAGACGGGGGGCCCGGAGATACGCAGTATTTT. It yields the protein CARSTDGGPGDTQYF.

The CDR3 DNA reads as TGTGCCAGCAGTCCCGGGCCCGGAGGCTCTGGAAACACCATATATTTT. The encoded protein is CASSPGPGGSGNTIYF. The rearrangement joins TRBV6-4 to TRBJ1-3; D uncertain. Looked up from germline, CDR1 is MRHNA and CDR2 is SNTAGT. This CDR3 spans 16 amino acids. The V and J ends lost 5 bases and 0 bases respectively, with 14 bases between them.

On this clone itself: At one boundary the junction diverges from the germline segment, which might be a read error. V is TRBV6-1 and J is TRBJ2-7; 9 nucleotides line up with TRBD1. Germline CDR1 is MNHNS and CDR2 is SASEGT. CDR3 length: 14 amino acids. This CDR3 is CASREGTGRYEQYF. Here the CDR3 DNA reads TGTGCCAGCAGAGAAGGGACAGGGCGGTACGAGCAGTACTTC.

The rearrangement links TRBV9 to TRBJ1-2; 7 bases match TRBD1. The germline V gene has CDR1 SGDLS and CDR2 YYNGEE. J lost 3 bases, V lost 3 bases, and 8 bases had no gene match. CDR3 size: 15 residues. CDR3 sequence reads: CASSAQGVPYYGYTF. The CDR3 bases are TGTGCCAGCAGCGCTCAGGGGGTACCTTACTATGGCTACACCTTC.

The rearrangement links TRBV9 to TRBJ2-2; a possible D gene is TRBD1 (5 bases). This CDR3 has 14 residues. Trimming took 3 bases from V and 4 from J, leaving 10 bases between them. Germline V gives CDR1 SGDLS, CDR2 YYNGEE. The CDR3 nucleotides read TGTGCCAGCAGCGAAACAGGATCCACCGGGGAGCTGTTTTTT. The encoded protein is CASSETGSTGELFF.

This sequence joins TRBV20-1 and TRBJ2-2, with D unresolved. Trimming took off 6 bases at V and 7 bases at J, with 9 bases between the two ends. The CDR3 extends over 11 amino acids. Germline V gives CDR1 DFQATT, CDR2 SNEGSKA (reference sequence). This chain's CDR3 is CSAFAFGELFF. The CDR3 DNA sequence: TGCAGTGCGTTCGCGTTCGGGGAGCTGTTTTTT.

The chain employs TRBV5-4 and TRBJ2-3; a possible D gene is TRBD2 (5 bases). CDR1 SGHNT and CDR2 YYREEE come from the germline V gene (reference sequence). V was pared by 0 bases and J by 1 base, with 12 bases between. The CDR3 is 16 amino acids. CDR3 DNA sequence: TGTGCCAGCAGCTTGGCCGATTACGGGGGCACAGATACGCAGTATTTT. Amino acid sequence: CASSLADYGGTDTQYF.

The chain joins TRBV4-2 to TRBJ1-5; D is undetermined. Trimming removed 1 base from V and 6 bases from J, with 7 bases in between. The CDR3 is made up of 13 amino acids. The germline V gene encodes CDR1 LGHNA and CDR2 YNFKEQ. The CDR3 DNA follows: TGTGCCAGCAGCCAAGGCTCGGGTCAGCCCCAGCATTTT. Residues: CASSQGSGQPQHF.

The rearrangement joins TRBV10-1 to TRBJ1-1; no clear D. Germline V lookup: CDR1 WNHNN, CDR2 SYGVQD (reference sequence). The V end was cut by 1 base, the J end by 3 bases, with 15 bases between. This CDR3 is built from 16 residues. The CDR3 here is CASSELTGWLYTEAFF. The CDR3 DNA is TGCGCCAGCAGTGAGTTGACCGGGTGGCTGTACACTGAAGCTTTCTTT.

This sequence joins TRBV18 and TRBJ2-2, with 7 bases identical to TRBD1. The J segment lost 2 bases and the V segment lost 0 bases, leaving 3 bases of the junction unmatched. Germline V gene data show CDR1 as KGHSH and CDR2 as LQKENI. The CDR3 extends over 16 amino acids. This chain's CDR3 is CASSPPGQSNTGELFF. Written as DNA, the CDR3 is TGTGCCAGCTCACCACCGGGACAGAGCAACACCGGGGAGCTGTTTTTT.

The chain employs TRBV7-2 and TRBJ2-1; 9 bases are a match to TRBD2. J gave up 4 bases and V 5 bases, and 6 bases lay outside the gene matches. Germline V gene sequence: CDR1 SGHTA, CDR2 FQGNSA. There are 15 residues in the CDR3. The CDR3 region has the DNA TGTGCCAGCAGCATTAGCGGGAGCCCGTACAATGAGCAGTTCTTC. Translation gives CASSISGSPYNEQFF.

The V and J genes are TRBV4-1 and TRBJ2-4, with 11 bases aligning to TRBD2. With V trimmed by 0 bases and J by 2 bases, 6 bases remained unmatched. The CDR3 is 18 residues long. CDR1 MGHRA and CDR2 YSYEKL come from the germline V gene. This CDR3 is CASSQDVVAGGSKNIQYF. For the CDR3, the DNA is TGCGCCAGCAGCCAAGATGTGGTAGCGGGGGGGTCCAAAAACATTCAGTACTTC.

This clone has a single count. V usage is TRBV6-4 and J usage is TRBJ2-3; 7 bases are shared with TRBD2. The CDR3 covers 15 residues. The V segment lost 4 bases and the J segment 6 bases; nucleotides outside the gene matches: 10. CDR1 and CDR2 (germline): MRHNA, SNTAGT. The CDR3 sequence: CASSAGTTRLDTQYF. For the CDR3, the DNA is TGTGCCAGCAGTGCCGGGACTACCCGATTGGATACGCAGTATTTT.

The chain joins TRBV7-9 to TRBJ2-3; no firm D call. Trimming shortened V by 5 bases and J by 2 bases, and 14 bases separated the two germline ends. Germline CDR1 reads SEHNR; CDR2 reads FQNEAQ (reference sequence). CDR3 length equals 15 residues. CDR3 nucleotides: TGTGCCAGCAGCCCCAGAGGCGGATTCACAGATACGCAGTATTTT. Protein sequence: CASSPRGGFTDTQYF. Based on the CDR3 plus reference TRBV7-9 and TRBJ2-3, the full variable domain is DTGVSQNPRHKITKRGQNVTFRCDPISEHNRLYWYRQTLGQGPEFLTYFQNEAQLEKSRLLSDRFSAERPKGSFSTLEIQRTEQGDSAMYLCASSPRGGFTDTQYFGPGTRLTVL.

The V and J genes are TRBV5-1 and TRBJ1-1, with 9 bases matching TRBD1. Looked up from germline, CDR1 is SGHRS and CDR2 is YFSETQ. V lost 4 bases, J lost 4 bases, and 8 bases stayed unmatched. The CDR3 spans 15 residues. In nucleotides, the CDR3 is TGCGCCAGCAGCGGCCGGGACAGGGCGGGCACTGAAGCTTTCTTT. It specifies CASSGRDRAGTEAFF.

The chain joins TRBV6-4 to TRBJ2-1; 12 nucleotides align to TRBD1. Germline values: CDR1 MRHNA, CDR2 SNTAGT. The CDR3 is made up of 15 amino acids. V shed 3 bases and J 8 bases; nucleotides not matched to a gene: 5. CDR3: CASSEGQGALDEQFF. Written as DNA, the CDR3 is TGTGCCAGCAGTGAGGGACAGGGGGCTTTGGATGAGCAGTTCTTC.

J is TRBJ1-5 and V is TRBV7-9; 8 positions match TRBD1. The CDR3 length is 15 residues. Germline values: CDR1 SEHNR, CDR2 FQNEAQ (reference sequence). The trim removed 1 base at V and 5 bases at J, leaving 4 bases unmatched. Written as DNA, the CDR3 is TGTGCCAGCAGCTTAGGAAAGACAGGGGATCAGCCCCAGCATTTT. As protein: CASSLGKTGDQPQHF.

This clone was seen ten or more times. V and J are TRBV4-2 and TRBJ1-6; D remains unclear. Germline V gene lookup returns CDR1 LGHNA and CDR2 YNFKEQ. Trimming took 3 bases from V and 14 from J, leaving 8 bases between them. The CDR3 spans 11 residues. As DNA, the CDR3 is TGTGCCAGCAGCCAGTTAGACACCCTCCACTTT. This gives the protein CASSQLDTLHF.

The chain recombines TRBV7-9 with TRBJ2-2; TRBD2 matches at 11 bases. CDR3 length: 18 residues. V gave up 4 bases and J gave up 6 bases; unmatched junction bases: 13. Looked up from germline, CDR1 is SEHNR and CDR2 is FQNEAQ (reference sequence). The CDR3 DNA follows: TGTGCCAGCAGCTCGGAAATAGCGGGAGGGTCGATCGCCGGGGAGCTGTTTTTT. This codes for CASSSEIAGGSIAGELFF.

The chain carries TRBV29-1 and TRBJ2-7; D is possibly TRBD1 (5 bases). The CDR3 is made up of 17 amino acids. Between the trimmed V and J ends, which lost 7 bases and 1 base, there was a span of 26 bases. In germline, CDR1 is SQVTM, CDR2 ANQGSEA. CDR3 nucleotides: TGCAGCGCCGAAGGTTGGGCAGGGCGCCCGAATTCCTACGAGCAGTACTTC. Its translation is CSAEGWAGRPNSYEQYF.